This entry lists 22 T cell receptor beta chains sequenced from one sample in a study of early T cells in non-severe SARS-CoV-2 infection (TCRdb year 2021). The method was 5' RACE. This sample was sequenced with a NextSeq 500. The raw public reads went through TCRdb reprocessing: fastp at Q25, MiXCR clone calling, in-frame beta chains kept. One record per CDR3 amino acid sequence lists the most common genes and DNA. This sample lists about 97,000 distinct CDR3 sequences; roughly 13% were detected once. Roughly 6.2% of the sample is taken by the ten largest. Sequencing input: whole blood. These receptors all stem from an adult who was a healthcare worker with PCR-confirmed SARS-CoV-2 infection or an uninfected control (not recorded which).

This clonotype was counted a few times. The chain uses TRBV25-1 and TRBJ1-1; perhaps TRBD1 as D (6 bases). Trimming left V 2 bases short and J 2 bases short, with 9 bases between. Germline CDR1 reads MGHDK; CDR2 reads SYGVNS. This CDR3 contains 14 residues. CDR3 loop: CASSERGLNTEAFF. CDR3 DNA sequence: TGTGCCAGCAGTGAACGGGGGCTCAACACTGAAGCTTTCTTT.

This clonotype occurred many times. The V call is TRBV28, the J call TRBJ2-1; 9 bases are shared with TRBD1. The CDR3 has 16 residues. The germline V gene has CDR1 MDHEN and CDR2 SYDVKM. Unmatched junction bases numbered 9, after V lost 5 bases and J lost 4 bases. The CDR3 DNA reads TGTGCCAGCAGTCCGACCGGGACAGGGAGGTACAATGAGCAGTTCTTC. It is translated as CASSPTGTGRYNEQFF.

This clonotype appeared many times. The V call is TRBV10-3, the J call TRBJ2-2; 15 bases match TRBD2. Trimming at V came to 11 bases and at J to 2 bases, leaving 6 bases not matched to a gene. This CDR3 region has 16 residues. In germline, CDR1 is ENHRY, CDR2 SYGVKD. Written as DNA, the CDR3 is TGTGCCTCCGGGACTAGCGGGAGGACTAACACCGGGGAGCTGTTTTTT. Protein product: CASGTSGRTNTGELFF.

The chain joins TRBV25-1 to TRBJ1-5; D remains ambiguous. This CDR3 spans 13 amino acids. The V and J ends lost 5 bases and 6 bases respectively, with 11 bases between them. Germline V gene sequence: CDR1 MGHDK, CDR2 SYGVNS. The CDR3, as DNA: TGTGCCAGCAGTTCCCTCGGGTCTCAGCCCCAGCATTTT. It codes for CASSSLGSQPQHF.

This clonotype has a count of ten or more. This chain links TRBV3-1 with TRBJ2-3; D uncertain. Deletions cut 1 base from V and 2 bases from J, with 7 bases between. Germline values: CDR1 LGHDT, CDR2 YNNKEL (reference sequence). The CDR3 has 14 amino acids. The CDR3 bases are TGTGCCAGCAGCCAAGGGCTAAACACAGATACGCAGTATTTT. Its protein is CASSQGLNTDTQYF.

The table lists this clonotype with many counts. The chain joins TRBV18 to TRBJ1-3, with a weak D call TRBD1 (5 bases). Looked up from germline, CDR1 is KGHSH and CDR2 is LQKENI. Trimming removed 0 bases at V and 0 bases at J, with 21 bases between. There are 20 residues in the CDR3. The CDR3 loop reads CASSPPNPILTASSGNTIYF. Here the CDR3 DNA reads TGTGCCAGCTCACCACCTAATCCGATATTGACAGCCAGCTCTGGAAACACCATATATTTT. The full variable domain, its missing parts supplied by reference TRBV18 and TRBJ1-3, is NAGVMQNPRHLVRRRGQEARLRCSPMKGHSHVYWYRQLPEEGLKFMVYLQKENIIDESGMPKERFSAEFPKEGPSILRIQQVVRGDSAAYFCASSPPNPILTASSGNTIYFGEGSWLTVV.

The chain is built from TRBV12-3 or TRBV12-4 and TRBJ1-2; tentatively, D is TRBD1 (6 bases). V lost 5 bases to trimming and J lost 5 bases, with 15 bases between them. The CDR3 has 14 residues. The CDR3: CASSLGGGAYGYTF. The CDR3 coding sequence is TGTGCCAGCAGTCTGGGAGGGGGAGCTTATGGCTACACCTTC.

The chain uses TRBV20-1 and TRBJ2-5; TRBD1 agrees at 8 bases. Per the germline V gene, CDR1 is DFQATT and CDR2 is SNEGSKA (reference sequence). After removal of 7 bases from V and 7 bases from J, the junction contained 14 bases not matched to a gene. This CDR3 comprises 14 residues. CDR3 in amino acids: CSVGQGAQMGTQYF. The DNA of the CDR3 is TGCAGTGTTGGGCAGGGGGCGCAGATGGGGACCCAGTACTTC.

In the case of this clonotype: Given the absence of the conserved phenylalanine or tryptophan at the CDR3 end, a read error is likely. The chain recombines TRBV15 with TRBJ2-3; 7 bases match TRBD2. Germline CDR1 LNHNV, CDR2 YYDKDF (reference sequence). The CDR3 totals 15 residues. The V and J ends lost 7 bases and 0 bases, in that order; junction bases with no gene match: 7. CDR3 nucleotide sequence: TGTGCCACCACCTTAAGCGGGACGAGCACAGATACGCAGTATTCT. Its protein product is CATTLSGTSTDTQYS.

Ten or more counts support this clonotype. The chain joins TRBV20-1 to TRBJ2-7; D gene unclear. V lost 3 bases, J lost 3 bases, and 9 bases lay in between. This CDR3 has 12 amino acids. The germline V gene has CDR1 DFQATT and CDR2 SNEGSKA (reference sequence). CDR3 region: CSASPNDYEQYF. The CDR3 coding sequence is TGCAGTGCTAGTCCTAACGACTACGAGCAGTACTTC.

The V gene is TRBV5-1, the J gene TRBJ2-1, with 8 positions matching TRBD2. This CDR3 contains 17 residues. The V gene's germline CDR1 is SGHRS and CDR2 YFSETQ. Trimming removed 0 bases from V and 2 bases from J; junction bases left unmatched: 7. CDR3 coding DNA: TGCGCCAGCAGCTTGGTCCAACTAGCGGATACCTACAATGAGCAGTTCTTC. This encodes CASSLVQLADTYNEQFF.

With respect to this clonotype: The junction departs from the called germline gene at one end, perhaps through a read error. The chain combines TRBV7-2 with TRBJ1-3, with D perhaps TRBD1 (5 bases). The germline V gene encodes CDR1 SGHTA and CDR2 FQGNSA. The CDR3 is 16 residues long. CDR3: CASSPPQGLSENTIYF. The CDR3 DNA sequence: TGTGCCAGCAGCCCCCCCCAGGGACTCTCTGAAAACACCATATATTTT.

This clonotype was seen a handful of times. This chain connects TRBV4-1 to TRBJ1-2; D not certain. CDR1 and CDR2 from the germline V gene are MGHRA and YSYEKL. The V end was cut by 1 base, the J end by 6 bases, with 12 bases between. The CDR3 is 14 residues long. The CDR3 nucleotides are TGCGCCAGCAGCCAAGGCTGGGGAGGCGATGGCTACACCTTC. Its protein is CASSQGWGGDGYTF.

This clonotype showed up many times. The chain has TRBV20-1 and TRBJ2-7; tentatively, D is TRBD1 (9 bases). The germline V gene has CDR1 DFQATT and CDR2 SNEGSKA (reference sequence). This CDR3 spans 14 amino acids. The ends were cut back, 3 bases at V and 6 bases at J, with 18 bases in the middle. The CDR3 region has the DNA TGCAGTGCTAGGGGGACAGGGACTAGTGGCGAGCAGTACTTC. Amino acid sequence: CSARGTGTSGEQYF.

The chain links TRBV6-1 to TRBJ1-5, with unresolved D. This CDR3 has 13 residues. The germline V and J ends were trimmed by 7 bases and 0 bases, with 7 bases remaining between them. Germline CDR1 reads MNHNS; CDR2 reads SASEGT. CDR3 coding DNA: TGTGCCAGCAAGGATGATAGCAATCAGCCCCAGCATTTT. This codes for CASKDDSNQPQHF.

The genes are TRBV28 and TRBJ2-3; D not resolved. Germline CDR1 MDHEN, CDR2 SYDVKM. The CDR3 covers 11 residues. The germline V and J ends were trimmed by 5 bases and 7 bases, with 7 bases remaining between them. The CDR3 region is CASSLLNTQYF. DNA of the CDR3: TGTGCCAGCAGTCTCTTGAATACGCAGTATTTT.

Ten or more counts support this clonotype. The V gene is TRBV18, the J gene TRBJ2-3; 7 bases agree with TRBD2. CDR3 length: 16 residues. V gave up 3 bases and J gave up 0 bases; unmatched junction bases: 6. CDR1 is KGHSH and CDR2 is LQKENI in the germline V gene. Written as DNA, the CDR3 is TGTGCCAGCTCACCCGAGACGGGAGGCAGCACAGATACGCAGTATTTT. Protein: CASSPETGGSTDTQYF.

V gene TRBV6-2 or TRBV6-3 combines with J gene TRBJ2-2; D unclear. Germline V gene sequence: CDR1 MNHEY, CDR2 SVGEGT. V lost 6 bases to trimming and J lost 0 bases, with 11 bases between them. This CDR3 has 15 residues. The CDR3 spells CASSYTGSNTGELFF. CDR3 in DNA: TGTGCCAGCAGCTACACGGGTTCGAACACCGGGGAGCTGTTTTTT.

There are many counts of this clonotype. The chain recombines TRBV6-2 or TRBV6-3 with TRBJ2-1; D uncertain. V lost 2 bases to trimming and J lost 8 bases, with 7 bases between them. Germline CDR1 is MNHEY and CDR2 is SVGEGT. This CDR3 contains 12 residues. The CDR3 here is CASSYVGYEQFF. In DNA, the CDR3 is TGTGCCAGCAGTTACGTAGGCTATGAGCAGTTCTTC.

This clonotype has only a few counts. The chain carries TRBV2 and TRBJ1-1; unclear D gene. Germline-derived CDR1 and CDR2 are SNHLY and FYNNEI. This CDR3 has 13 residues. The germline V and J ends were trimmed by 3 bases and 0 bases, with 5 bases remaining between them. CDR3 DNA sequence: TGTGCCAGCAGTGATGTAGTGAACACTGAAGCTTTCTTT. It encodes CASSDVVNTEAFF.

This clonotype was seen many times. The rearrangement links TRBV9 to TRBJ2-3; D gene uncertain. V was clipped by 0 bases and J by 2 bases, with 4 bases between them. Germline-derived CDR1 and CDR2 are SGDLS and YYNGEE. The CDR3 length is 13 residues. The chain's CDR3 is CASSVGDTDTQYF. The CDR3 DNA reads TGTGCCAGCAGCGTAGGCGACACAGATACGCAGTATTTT.

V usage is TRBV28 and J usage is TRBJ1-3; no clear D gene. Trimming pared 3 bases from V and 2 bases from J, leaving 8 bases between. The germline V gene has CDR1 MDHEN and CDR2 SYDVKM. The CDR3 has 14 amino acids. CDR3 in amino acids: CASSFWGAGNTIYF. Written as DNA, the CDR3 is TGTGCCAGCAGTTTTTGGGGTGCTGGAAACACCATATATTTT.